This TCR beta chain originates from a study of identical twins (dated by TCRdb to 2016 to 2018). Regarding the complete study: TCR alpha and beta repertoires from monozygotic twins, unrelated adults of various ages and cord blood were deep-sequenced to test whether fetal clonotypes persist. To rule out contamination, the twin experiments were replicated at different times with different library preparation protocols. What the study reported, not specific to this receptor: Abundant cord blood beta clonotypes had fewer insertions, young adult naive repertoires showed a similar but weaker trend, and memory repertoires showed no such trend. Compared with coincidental sharing between unrelated individuals, an excess of low generation-probability sequences was observed among out-of-frame TCR alpha sequences shared between twins. Because the same donors could not be followed over many years, the conclusions depended on cross-sectional statistical analysis. The excess sharing between twins in beta out-of-frame sequences was weaker because fewer shared sequences reduced the signal-to-noise ratio. In monozygotic twins, out-of-frame TCR alpha sharing was systematically underestimated by recombination models, although the models agreed with sharing between unrelated individuals. Zero-insertion analyses could be partly confounded by invariant T cells such as MAIT and iNKT, though diverse VJ usage argued against such confounding for most clonotypes.

The library was produced with 5' RACE. The sequencing machine was an Illumina HiSeq 2000. Template switching introduced a universal primer binding site; the final cDNA contained a unique molecular identifier, enabling accurate counting of TCR cDNA molecules. Specific primers in the conserved constant-segment region were used to synthesize first-strand cDNA for TCR alpha and beta chains. To control for contamination, every cDNA library was double barcoded, receiving both a SMART-Mk sample barcode and Illumina barcodes. Two successive PCR steps introduced TruSeq adapter sequences along with Illumina sample barcodes. Sequencing of the TCR alpha and beta cDNA libraries was done on the Illumina HiSeq platform using custom primers. As for the original processing: MiGEC processed the raw reads to extract unique molecular identifiers, while MiXCR was used to determine the CDR3 positions. For each individual, recombination models were inferred using an EM algorithm with the repgenHMM and IGoR tools. The tcR package in R was used for shared clonotype analysis, with sharing normalized by the product of cloneset sizes. To study raw recombination free of thymic and clonal selection effects, out-of-frame nonproductive sequences were analyzed. The public reads were reprocessed in TCRdb via fastp at Q25 and MiXCR, keeping in-frame beta chains. Every CDR3 protein is listed once, alongside the most common genes and DNA of its rows. TCRdb, not the original authors, processed these V and J calls. This sample holds around 650,000 distinct CDR3 sequences; about 7% were observed only once. The top ten hold 1.5% to 2% of the sample.

This clonotype was recorded a few times. Its antigen remains unidentified. No much larger clonotype is one base removed from it; base qualities were not supplied. From a lookup of the germline V gene (reference sequence), CDR1 and CDR2 are DFQATT and SNEGSKA. At the junction V is shortened by 6 bases and J by 4 bases, with 17 bases in between. Measured from the cysteine to the phenylalanine, the CDR3 is 14 residues long. CDR3 DNA is the only sequence kept; it has 42 bases, read in frame from the first base. All donors were healthy Caucasians. Three pairs of female monozygotic twins, all aged roughly 18 to 29 years, made up the twin cohort. The RNA used for TCR libraries was isolated from peripheral blood mononuclear cells. The sample was also linked to a second study, of yellow fever vaccine responses in identical twins. As the second study states: According to the authors, the vaccine-induced T cell response in identical twins seemed to be partly convergent and partly specific to each individual. In the study, vaccine-responding T cell clones were precisely tracked in identical twins.

The sample consisted of PBMCs. This receptor was identified in a woman in her late teens or twenties in good health. The chain uses TRBV20-1 and TRBJ2-3; the D gene is possibly TRBD2, with 6 bases matching. The bases read TGCAGTGCCCTGTCGGGCGGGAAGTCAGATACGCAGTATTTT. The translation is CSALSGGKSDTQYF.